The 9 T cell receptor beta chains given below trace back to one sample, sequenced in a study of shared clonotypes between healthy human individuals. Terminally differentiated effector memory CD45RA+ cells were excluded by CCR7 positive selection of CD45RO-negative cells. Profiling relied on immunoSEQ multiplex PCR, and the TCRdb table lists in-frame clones only, not all of them. The repertoire consists of over 2,000,000 clones, with about 94% occurring once and the leading ten covering roughly 1.7%. Sequenced: naive CD8+ T cells from PBMCs. Receptors originate from a man in his late teens or twenties in good health. Some clones in this sample may be carry-over from other donors' samples.

The chain combines TRBV9 with TRBJ2-5; either TRBD1 or TRBD2 may fit D (5 bases each). V was pared by 1 base and J by 1 base, with 11 bases between. The germline gives CDR1 SGDLS, CDR2 YYNGEE. This CDR3 spans 15 amino acids. The CDR3 spells CASSVPTGTQETQYF. Here the CDR3 DNA reads TGTGCCAGCAGCGTACCTACCGGGACCCAAGAGACCCAGTACTTC. The full variable domain, in which reference TRBV9 and TRBJ2-5 provide the parts outside the CDR3, is DSGVTQTPKHLITATGQRVTLRCSPRSGDLSVYWYQQSLDQGLQFLIQYYNGEERAKGNILERFSAQQFPDLHSELNLSSLELGDSALYFCASSVPTGTQETQYFGPGTRLLVL.

This clone was detected once. The V gene is TRBV7-9, the J gene TRBJ1-2, with no clear D. Trimming stripped 1 base from V and 7 bases from J, with 13 bases between. The CDR3 is 14 amino acids. Germline CDR1 and CDR2: SEHNR and FQNEAQ (reference sequence). CDR3 in amino acids: CASSLEGAGVGYTF. For the CDR3, the DNA is TGTGCCAGCAGCTTAGAAGGTGCTGGGGTTGGCTACACCTTC. Full variable domain (outside the CDR3, taken from reference TRBV7-9 and TRBJ1-2): DTGVSQNPRHKITKRGQNVTFRCDPISEHNRLYWYRQTLGQGPEFLTYFQNEAQLEKSRLLSDRFSAERPKGSFSTLEIQRTEQGDSAMYLCASSLEGAGVGYTFGSGTRLTVV.

The chain recombines TRBV4-1 with TRBJ1-1; tentatively, D is TRBD1 (5 bases). CDR1 is MGHRA and CDR2 is YSYEKL in the germline V gene. There are 15 residues in the CDR3. The V end was cut by 1 base, the J end by 3 bases, with 12 bases between. Here the CDR3 DNA reads TGCGCCAGCAGCCAAGCATCGTTGGGGGACACTGAAGCTTTCTTT. Translating it yields CASSQASLGDTEAFF.

The chain carries TRBV7-8 and TRBJ2-5; 9 bases line up with TRBD2. The CDR3 loop spans 15 amino acids. The germline CDR1 and CDR2 sequences are SGHVS and FQNEAQ. V lost 1 base, J lost 3 bases, and 3 bases stayed unmatched. The CDR3 is CASSLGPSGKETQYF. DNA for the CDR3: TGTGCCAGCAGCTTAGGTCCTAGCGGGAAAGAGACCCAGTACTTC.

The genes are TRBV27 and TRBJ1-5; tentatively, D is TRBD1 (5 bases). V dropped 7 bases and J dropped 7 bases, with 17 bases sitting between them. The length of the CDR3 is 14 residues. Germline V gene data show CDR1 as MNHEY and CDR2 as SMNVEV (reference sequence). The DNA for the CDR3 is TGTGCCAGCAATCCGTTAGGGGCTGGGCAGCCCCAGCATTTT. Translation: CASNPLGAGQPQHF.

The chain links TRBV2 to TRBJ2-7; D tentatively fits TRBD1 or TRBD2 (6 bases each). CDR3 length: 15 residues. CDR1 and CDR2 from the germline V gene are SNHLY and FYNNEI. The V gene lost 4 bases and the J gene lost 5 bases, with 18 bases spanning the gap. The CDR3 bases are TGTGCCAGCAGTGGGGCACCGGGGGCGGTGGACGAGCAGTACTTC. Its protein product is CASSGAPGAVDEQYF. The complete variable domain, with remaining parts taken from reference TRBV2 and TRBJ2-7, reads EPEVTQTPSHQVTQMGQEVILRCVPISNHLYFYWYRQILGQKVEFLVSFYNNEISEKSEIFDDQFSVERPDGSNFTLKIRSTKLEDSAMYFCASSGAPGAVDEQYFGPGTRLTVT.

The V and J genes are TRBV7-8 and TRBJ2-1, with 11 bases that match TRBD2. This CDR3 contains 14 residues. Germline V gene lookup returns CDR1 SGHVS and CDR2 FQNEAQ. V was pared by 4 bases and J by 6 bases, with 2 bases of the junction left unmatched. CDR3 region: CASSWTSGFNEQFF. Here the CDR3 DNA reads TGTGCCAGCAGCTGGACTAGCGGGTTCAATGAGCAGTTCTTC.

V is TRBV7-9 and J is TRBJ2-2; TRBD1 matches 9 bases. V lost 7 bases, J lost 5 bases, and 5 bases stayed unmatched. Germline V CDR1 and CDR2: SEHNR, FQNEAQ (reference sequence). The CDR3 contains 14 residues. The DNA for the CDR3 is TGTGCCAGCAACCACGGACAGGGGACCGGGGAGCTGTTTTTT. Translating gives CASNHGQGTGELFF. The full variable domain, with the rest looked up from reference TRBV7-9 and TRBJ2-2, is DTGVSQNPRHKITKRGQNVTFRCDPISEHNRLYWYRQTLGQGPEFLTYFQNEAQLEKSRLLSDRFSAERPKGSFSTLEIQRTEQGDSAMYLCASNHGQGTGELFFGEGSRLTVL.

The rearrangement links TRBV5-1 to TRBJ2-7, with TRBD2 as a possible D gene (5 bases). The CDR3 spans 15 residues. The V and J ends lost 0 bases and 2 bases respectively, with 12 bases between them. Per the germline V gene, CDR1 is SGHRS and CDR2 is YFSETQ. This chain's CDR3 is CASSLGPGGPYEQYF. CDR3 sequence (DNA): TGCGCCAGCAGCTTGGGCCCAGGCGGGCCCTACGAGCAGTACTTC.